This T cell receptor beta chain was identified in a study of OX40 agonist ivuxolimab in advanced cancers. Study in general: Ivuxolimab is an agonistic anti-OX40 (CD134) antibody, and patients were treated with it. Patient treatment consisted of intravenous ivuxolimab administration every 2 weeks at 0.01 to 10 mg/kg. Earlier anti-PD-1, anti-PD-L1 or anti-CTLA-4 therapy was permitted; over 35% had received some.

As to this clone: Antigen: not known.

The repertoire was sequenced with immunoSEQ multiplex PCR; TCRdb's copy has only in-frame clones and lacks some. The sample yields fewer than 55,000 clones, more than 75% seen once. This CDR3 contains 13 residues. With 1 base removed from V and 5 bases from J, the gap between germline ends came to 6 bases. Germline V gives CDR1 PRHDT, CDR2 FYEKMQ (reference sequence). Whole-study findings and limits: More expanded clones were seen, on average, in CD8+ T cells than in CD4+.

This TCR was sampled from an adult with an advanced solid tumor such as melanoma, head and neck, liver or kidney cancer. Sequenced material: CD4+ or CD8+ T cells sorted from blood, taken in a trial of the OX40 agonist ivuxolimab. The chain uses TRBV13 and TRBJ2-1; D is undetermined. This CDR3 reads CASSLEANNEQFF. The CDR3 DNA sequence: TGTGCCAGCAGCTTAGAAGCGAACAATGAGCAGTTCTTC. The full variable domain, completed using reference TRBV13 and TRBJ2-1, is AAGVIQSPRHLIKEKRETATLKCYPIPRHDTVYWYQQGPGQDPQFLISFYEKMQSDKGSIPDRFSAQQFSDYHSELNMSSLELGDSALYFCASSLEANNEQFFGPGTRLTVL.